The clone carrying this T cell receptor beta chain was detected ten times or more. Its matching antigen is unknown. V dropped 1 base and J dropped 7; count of bases not matched to a gene: 5. The CDR3 contains 14 residues. This sample is drawn from a study of regulatory T cells in long-lasting Graves disease. Study-wide findings and caveats: TRBV28, TRBJ1-2 and TRBJ2-5 were favored in persistent disease.

Building of the TCR beta libraries involved iRepertoire HTBI primers and Arm-PCR of CDR3 regions. TCRdb itself ran the multiplex PCR reads through MiXCR, one entry per CDR3 protein. The sample has a few hundred thousand distinct CDR3 sequences, over 15% seen once. Time point indicated: newly diagnosed GD, antithyroid drugs for less than 3 months. The TCR library used RNA extracted from PBMCs. Graves' disease diagnosis used American Thyroid Association guidelines. The data were also submitted as part of a second study, on T cells in Graves' hyperthyroidism and ophthalmopathy. That paper notes: Initially, a first-round RT-PCR of the TCR CDR3 employed the HTBI primer set. Using 13 V-J features, a model discriminated ophthalmopathy from stable hyperthyroidism.

The chain uses TRBV12-3 or TRBV12-4 and TRBJ1-1; 8 bases are shared with TRBD1. The sequence was obtained from a man between 35 and 55 years old with Graves disease. The specimen was peripheral blood mononuclear cells (PBMCs), collected at new diagnosis, from a patient treated with antithyroid drugs. As DNA, the CDR3 is TGTGCCAGCAGTTTAGATCAGGGGGCCCGTGAAGCTTTCTTT. This sequence encodes CASSLDQGAREAFF.